The 14 T cell receptor beta chains in this list originate from one sample, sequenced in a study of blood T cell repertoires in COVID-19. Assay used: immunoSEQ multiplex PCR; TCRdb lists only in-frame clones, some missing. The table shows over 200,000 clones, with 85% occurring only once. The sequencing input was PBMCs or T cells enriched from blood (not recorded which). The receptor set was obtained from a man aged 40-55 years who had recovered from COVID-19.

V is TRBV2 and J is TRBJ2-1; a weak D match, TRBD2 (5 bases). This CDR3 is 16 amino acids long. Germline V CDR1 and CDR2: SNHLY, FYNNEI. Trimming shortened V by 3 bases and J by 0 bases, and 12 bases separated the two germline ends. Written as DNA, the CDR3 is TGTGCCAGCAGTGAGGAGGCTGCCAGCTCCTACAATGAGCAGTTCTTC. Residues: CASSEEAASSYNEQFF.

This chain uses TRBV5-5 with TRBJ2-7, with TRBD2 matching over 7 bases. This CDR3 has 14 residues. The germline gives CDR1 SGHKS, CDR2 YYEKEE (reference sequence). J gave up 1 base and V 4 bases, and 5 bases lay outside the gene matches. This CDR3 reads CASSGGGVSYEQYF. CDR3 DNA: TGTGCCAGCAGCGGCGGGGGTGTTTCCTACGAGCAGTACTTC.

The chain has TRBV9 and TRBJ2-7; 14 positions agree with TRBD2. The V gene's germline CDR1 is SGDLS and CDR2 YYNGEE. This CDR3 contains 15 residues. V was clipped by 0 bases and J by 5 bases; unmatched bases: 1. The CDR3 loop reads CASSVAGLAGDEQYF. DNA for the CDR3: TGTGCCAGCAGCGTAGCGGGACTAGCGGGAGACGAGCAGTACTTC.

This chain uses TRBV19 with TRBJ1-5; D may be TRBD1 (6 bases). This CDR3 is built from 15 residues. Germline CDR1 is LNHDA and CDR2 is SQIVND (reference sequence). The V and J ends lost 5 bases and 0 bases respectively, with 11 bases between them. The CDR3, as DNA: TGTGCCAGTAGTGGGTGGACAGATAGCAATCAGCCCCAGCATTTT. Its translation is CASSGWTDSNQPQHF.

The chain combines TRBV2 with TRBJ2-1, with no clear D. CDR3 length: 13 amino acids. CDR1 is SNHLY, CDR2 FYNNEI, per germline. Trimming removed 4 bases from V and 14 bases from J, with 18 bases in between. CDR3 loop: CASSVTQKRAEFF. In DNA form, the CDR3 reads TGTGCCAGCAGTGTGACCCAAAAGCGAGCCGAGTTCTTC.

J is TRBJ1-1 and V is TRBV7-9, with 8 bases matching TRBD1. Germline lookup yields CDR1 SEHNR and CDR2 FQNEAQ (reference sequence). V lost 5 bases, J lost 6 bases, and 8 bases stayed unmatched. CDR3 size: 14 residues. The CDR3 protein is CASSPDRASAEAFF. In nucleotides, the CDR3 is TGTGCCAGCAGCCCGGACAGGGCGTCCGCTGAAGCTTTCTTT.

The gene calls are TRBV19 and TRBJ1-2; TRBD1 matches at 7 bases. CDR3 length equals 13 residues. Germline values: CDR1 LNHDA, CDR2 SQIVND (reference sequence). V gave up 5 bases and J gave up 4 bases; unmatched junction bases: 4. The CDR3 is CASSLGQLYGYTF. CDR3 coding DNA: TGTGCCAGTAGTTTGGGACAGCTCTATGGCTACACCTTC.

This chain connects TRBV7-2 to TRBJ2-5; TRBD2 matches 7 bases. V lost 5 bases to trimming and J lost 5 bases; unmatched junction nucleotides: 8. Germline values: CDR1 SGHTA, CDR2 FQGNSA. The CDR3 has 14 residues. The CDR3 reads CASSMGTTRETQYF. The CDR3 DNA reads TGTGCCAGCAGCATGGGGACTACGAGGGAGACCCAGTACTTC.

This clone was counted ten times or more. The chain recombines TRBV4-2 with TRBJ2-1; 7 positions agree with TRBD2. V was pared by 1 base and J by 2 bases, with 5 bases of the junction left unmatched. The V gene's germline CDR1 is LGHNA and CDR2 YNFKEQ. CDR3 length equals 16 residues. The CDR3 loop reads CASSQAWEGPYNEQFF. The CDR3 nucleotides are TGTGCCAGCAGCCAAGCATGGGAGGGGCCCTACAATGAGCAGTTCTTC.

CDR3 DNA sequence: TGTGCCAGCAGTGACCTCAGGGAGGTCGAGACCCAGTACTTC. As protein: CASSDLREVETQYF. J is TRBJ2-5 and V is TRBV6-1; a weak D match, TRBD2 (6 bases). V was shortened by 3 bases and J by 5 bases, with 13 bases between the two germline ends. Germline assignment: CDR1 MNHNS and CDR2 SASEGT. This CDR3 has 14 residues.

The chain recombines TRBV5-1 with TRBJ2-1; a weak D match, TRBD2 (5 bases). The length of the CDR3 is 15 residues. The germline V gene encodes CDR1 SGHRS and CDR2 YFSETQ. V lost 0 bases, J lost 4 bases, and 11 bases lay in between. DNA of the CDR3: TGCGCCAGCAGCTTGGCCGGACTTCTGTACAATGAGCAGTTCTTC. This encodes CASSLAGLLYNEQFF.

The rearrangement joins TRBV5-1 to TRBJ2-1, with TRBD2 matching over 9 bases. Germline V gene lookup returns CDR1 SGHRS and CDR2 YFSETQ. The J segment lost 8 bases and the V segment lost 1 base, leaving 13 bases of the junction unmatched. This CDR3 contains 17 residues. CDR3 nucleotide sequence: TGCGCCAGCAGCTTGCGACCCCTAGCGGGGTCTATCGATGAGCAGTTCTTC. Its translation: CASSLRPLAGSIDEQFF.

This clone was recorded a few times. The gene calls are TRBV7-2 and TRBJ1-1; TRBD1 matches at 9 bases. The CDR3 is 15 residues long. Germline CDR1 SGHTA, CDR2 FQGNSA. The junction had 16 bases not matched to a gene; V was cut back by 11 bases and J by 6 bases. The CDR3 DNA follows: TGTGCCGGTCCCGGGACAGGGAGGCGGATTGCTGAAGCTTTCTTT. Its protein product is CAGPGTGRRIAEAFF.

The chain has TRBV7-2 and TRBJ2-5; 7 bases are shared with TRBD1. J gave up 5 bases and V 4 bases, and 13 bases lay outside the gene matches. Germline-derived CDR1 and CDR2 are SGHTA and FQGNSA. This CDR3 spans 16 amino acids. DNA for the CDR3: TGTGCCAGCAGCTGGGCCGGGCAGGGGGTAGGTGAGACCCAGTACTTC. It codes for CASSWAGQGVGETQYF.